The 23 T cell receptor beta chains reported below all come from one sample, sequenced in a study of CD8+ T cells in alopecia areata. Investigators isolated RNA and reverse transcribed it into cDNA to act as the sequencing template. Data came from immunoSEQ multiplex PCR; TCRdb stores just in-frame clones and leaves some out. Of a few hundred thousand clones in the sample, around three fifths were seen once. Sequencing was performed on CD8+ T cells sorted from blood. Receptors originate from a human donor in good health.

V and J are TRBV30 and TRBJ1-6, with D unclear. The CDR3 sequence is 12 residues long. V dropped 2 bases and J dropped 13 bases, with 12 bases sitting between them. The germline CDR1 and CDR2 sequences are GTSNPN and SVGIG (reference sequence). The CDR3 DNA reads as TGTGCCTGGAGTCCACAGTCCGATCCCCTCCACTTT. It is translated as CAWSPQSDPLHF.

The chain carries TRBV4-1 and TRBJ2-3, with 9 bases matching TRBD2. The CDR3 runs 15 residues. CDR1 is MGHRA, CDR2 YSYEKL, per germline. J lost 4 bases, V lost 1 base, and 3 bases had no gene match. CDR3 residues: CASSQVGLAADTQYF. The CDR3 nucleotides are TGCGCCAGCAGCCAAGTGGGACTAGCAGCAGATACGCAGTATTTT.

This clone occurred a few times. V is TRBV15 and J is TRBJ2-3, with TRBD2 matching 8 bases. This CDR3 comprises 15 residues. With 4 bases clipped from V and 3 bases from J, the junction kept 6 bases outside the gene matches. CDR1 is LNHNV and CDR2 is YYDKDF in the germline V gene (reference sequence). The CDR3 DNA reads TGTGCCACCAGCAAAGGACTAGCCCTTACAGATACGCAGTATTTT. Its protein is CATSKGLALTDTQYF.

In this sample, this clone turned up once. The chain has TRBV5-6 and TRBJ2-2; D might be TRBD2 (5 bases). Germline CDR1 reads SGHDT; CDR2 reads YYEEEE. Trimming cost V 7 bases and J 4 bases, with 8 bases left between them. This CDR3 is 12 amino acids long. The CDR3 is CASGGPTGELFF. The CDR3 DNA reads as TGTGCCAGCGGAGGACCCACCGGGGAGCTGTTTTTT. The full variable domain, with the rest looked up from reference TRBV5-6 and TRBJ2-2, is DAGVTQSPTHLIKTRGQQVTLRCSPKSGHDTVSWYQQALGQGPQFIFQYYEEEERQRGNFPDRFSGHQFPNYSSELNVNALLLGDSALYLCASGGPTGELFFGEGSRLTVL.

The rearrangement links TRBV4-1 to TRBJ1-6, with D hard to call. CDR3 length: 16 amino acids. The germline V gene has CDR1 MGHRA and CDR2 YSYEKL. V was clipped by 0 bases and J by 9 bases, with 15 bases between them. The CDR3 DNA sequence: TGCGCCAGCAGCCAAGAGAACACAGTGATAGGTTCACCCCTCCACTTT. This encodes CASSQENTVIGSPLHF.

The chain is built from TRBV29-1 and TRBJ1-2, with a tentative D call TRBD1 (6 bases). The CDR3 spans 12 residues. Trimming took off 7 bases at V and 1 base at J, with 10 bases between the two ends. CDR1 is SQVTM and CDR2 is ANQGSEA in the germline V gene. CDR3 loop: CSAEGGNYGYTF. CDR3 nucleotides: TGCAGCGCCGAGGGGGGTAACTATGGCTACACCTTC.

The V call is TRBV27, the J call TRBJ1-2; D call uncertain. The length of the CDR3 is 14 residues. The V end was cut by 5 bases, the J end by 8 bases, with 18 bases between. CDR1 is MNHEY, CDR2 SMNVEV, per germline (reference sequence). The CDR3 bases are TGTGCCAGCAGTACCGGGCCTGATCCCCTAGGCTACACCTTC. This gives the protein CASSTGPDPLGYTF.

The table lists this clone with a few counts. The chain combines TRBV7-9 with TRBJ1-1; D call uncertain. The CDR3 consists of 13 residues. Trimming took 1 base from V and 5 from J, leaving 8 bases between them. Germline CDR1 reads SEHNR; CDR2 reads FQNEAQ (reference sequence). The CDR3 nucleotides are TGTGCCAGCAGCTTAGGAAGGCGGACTGAAGCTTTCTTT. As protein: CASSLGRRTEAFF.

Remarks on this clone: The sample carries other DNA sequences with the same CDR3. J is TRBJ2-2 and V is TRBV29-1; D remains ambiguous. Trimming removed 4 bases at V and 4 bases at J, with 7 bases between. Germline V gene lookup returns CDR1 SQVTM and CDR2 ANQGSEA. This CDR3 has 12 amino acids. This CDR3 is CSVVLGTGELFF. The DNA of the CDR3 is TGCAGCGTTGTACTGGGCACCGGGGAGCTGTTTTTT.

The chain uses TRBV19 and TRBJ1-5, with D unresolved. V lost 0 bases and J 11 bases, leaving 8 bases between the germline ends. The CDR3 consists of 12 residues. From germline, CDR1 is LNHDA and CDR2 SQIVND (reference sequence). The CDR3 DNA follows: TGTGCCAGTAGTATAGATCTTGAAACCCAGCATTTT. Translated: CASSIDLETQHF. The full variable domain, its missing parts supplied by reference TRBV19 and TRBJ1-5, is DGGITQSPKYLFRKEGQNVTLSCEQNLNHDAMYWYRQDPGQGLRLIYYSQIVNDFQKGDIAEGYSVSREKKESFPLTVTSAQKNPTAFYLCASSIDLETQHFGDGTRLSIL.

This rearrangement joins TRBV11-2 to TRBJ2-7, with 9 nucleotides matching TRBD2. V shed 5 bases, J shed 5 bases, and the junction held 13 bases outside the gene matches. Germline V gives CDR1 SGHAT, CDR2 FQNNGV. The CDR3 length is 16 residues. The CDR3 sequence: CASSPGVASGVHEQYF. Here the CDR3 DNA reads TGTGCCAGCAGCCCGGGGGTTGCTAGCGGGGTCCACGAGCAGTACTTC.

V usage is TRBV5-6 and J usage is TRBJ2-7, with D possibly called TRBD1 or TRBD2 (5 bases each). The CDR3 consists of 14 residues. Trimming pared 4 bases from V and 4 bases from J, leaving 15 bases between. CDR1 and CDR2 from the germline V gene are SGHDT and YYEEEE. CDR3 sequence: CASSPGPNQYEQYF. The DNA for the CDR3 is TGTGCCAGCAGCCCGGGACCGAACCAGTACGAGCAGTACTTC.

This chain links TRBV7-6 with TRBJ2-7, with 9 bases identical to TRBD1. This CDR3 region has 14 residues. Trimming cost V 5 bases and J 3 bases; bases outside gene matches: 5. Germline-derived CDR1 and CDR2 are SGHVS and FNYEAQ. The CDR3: CASSKGQGIYEQYF. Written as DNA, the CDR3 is TGTGCCAGCAGCAAGGGACAGGGTATCTACGAGCAGTACTTC.

CDR3 protein: CASSKGGSTEAFF. In nucleotides, the CDR3 is TGTGCCAGCAGCAAGGGGGGGAGCACTGAAGCTTTCTTT. The rearrangement uses TRBV13 and TRBJ1-1, with D maybe TRBD1 (6 bases). This CDR3 has 13 amino acids. The V gene's germline CDR1 is PRHDT and CDR2 FYEKMQ (reference sequence). V was shortened by 5 bases and J by 4 bases, with 11 bases between the two germline ends.

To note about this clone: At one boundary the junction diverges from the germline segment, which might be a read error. The CDR3 DNA is TGTGCCAGCAGCCCGGACTCCCACAATGAGCAGTTCTTC. Translated, it gives CASSPDSHNEQFF. This chain uses TRBV11-1 with TRBJ2-1, with a weak D call TRBD2 (5 bases). This CDR3 contains 13 residues. CDR1 SGHAT and CDR2 FQDESV come from the germline V gene (reference sequence). Using reference TRBV11-1 and TRBJ2-1 for the parts outside the CDR3, the full variable domain is EAEVAQSPRYKITEKSQAVAFWCDPISGHATLYWYRQILGQGPELLVQFQDESVVDDSQLPKDRFSAERLKGVDSTLKIQPAELGDSAMYLCASSPDSHNEQFFGPGTRLTVL.

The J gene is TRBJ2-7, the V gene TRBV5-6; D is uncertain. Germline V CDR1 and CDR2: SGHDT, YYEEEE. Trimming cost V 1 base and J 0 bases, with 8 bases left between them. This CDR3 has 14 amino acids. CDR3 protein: CASSLITSSYEQYF. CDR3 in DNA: TGTGCCAGCAGCTTGATAACAAGCTCCTACGAGCAGTACTTC.

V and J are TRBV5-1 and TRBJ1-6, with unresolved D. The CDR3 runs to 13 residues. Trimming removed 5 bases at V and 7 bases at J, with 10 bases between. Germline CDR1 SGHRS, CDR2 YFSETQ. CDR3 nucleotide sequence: TGCGCCAGCAGACGGATCAGGAATTCACCCCTCCACTTT. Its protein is CASRRIRNSPLHF.

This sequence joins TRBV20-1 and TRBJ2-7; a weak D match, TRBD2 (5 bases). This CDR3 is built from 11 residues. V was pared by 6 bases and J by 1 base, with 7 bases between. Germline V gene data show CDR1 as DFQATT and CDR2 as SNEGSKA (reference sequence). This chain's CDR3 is CSARESYEQYF. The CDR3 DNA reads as TGCAGTGCGAGGGAATCCTACGAGCAGTACTTC.

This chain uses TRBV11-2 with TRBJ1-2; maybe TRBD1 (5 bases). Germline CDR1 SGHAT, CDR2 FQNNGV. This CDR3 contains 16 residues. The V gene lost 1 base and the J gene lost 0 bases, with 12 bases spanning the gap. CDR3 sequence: CASSLATVRANYGYTF. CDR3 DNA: TGTGCCAGCAGCTTAGCGACAGTACGAGCTAACTATGGCTACACCTTC.

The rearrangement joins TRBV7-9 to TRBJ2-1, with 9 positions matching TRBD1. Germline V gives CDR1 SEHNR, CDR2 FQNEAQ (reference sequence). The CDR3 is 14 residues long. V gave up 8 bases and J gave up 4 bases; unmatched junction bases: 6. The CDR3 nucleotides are TGTGCCAGCCTGCCGGGACAGGGATACAATGAGCAGTTCTTC. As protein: CASLPGQGYNEQFF.

As DNA, the CDR3 is TGTGCCAGCAGCTTACTACAGGGGGGCCAGGAGACCCAGTACTTC. Protein: CASSLLQGGQETQYF. The chain combines TRBV5-6 with TRBJ2-5; 8 bases are shared with TRBD1. V was clipped by 2 bases and J by 5 bases; unmatched bases: 8. The CDR3 has 15 amino acids. CDR1 is SGHDT and CDR2 is YYEEEE in the germline V gene.

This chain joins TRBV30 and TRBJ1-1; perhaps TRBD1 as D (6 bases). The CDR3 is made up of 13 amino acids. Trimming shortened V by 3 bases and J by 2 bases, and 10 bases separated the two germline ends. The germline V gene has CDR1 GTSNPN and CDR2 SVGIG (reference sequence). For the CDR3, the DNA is TGTGCCTGGAGCCGGACAGTCAACACTGAAGCTTTCTTT. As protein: CAWSRTVNTEAFF.

In DNA, the CDR3 is TGTGCCAGCGGGCCCCTAAGGGGAAGCATGGCTTACGAGCAGTACTTC. Amino acids: CASGPLRGSMAYEQYF. V gene TRBV11-2 combines with J gene TRBJ2-7; weak D call: TRBD1 (5 bases). The germline gives CDR1 SGHAT, CDR2 FQNNGV. V was cut by 8 bases and J by 4 bases, with 24 bases left in between. The CDR3 is made up of 16 amino acids.